The clone carrying this T cell receptor (beta chain) was counted many times. What it recognizes is unknown. The V segment lost 6 bases and the J segment 14 bases; nucleotides outside the gene matches: 10. CDR1 is SEHNR and CDR2 is FQNEAQ in the germline V gene (reference sequence). The CDR3 is 13 residues long. A J-beta primer mix and a sample-barcoded 5' primer were used in a second PCR of about 6 to 12 cycles. Every cDNA molecule bore a tag from a template-switch adaptor containing 12 random nucleotides. From the 5' RACE reads, TCRdb called clonotypes with MiXCR, one entry per CDR3 protein. The sample lists 600,000 or so distinct CDR3 sequences; roughly 30% were seen once. This specimen belongs to a study of blood T cells in healthy people across ages. Notes on the study in general: Aged donors had fewer naive CD4+ cells and lower diversity than long-lived donors.

This receptor was obtained from an elderly woman in good health. V and J are TRBV7-9 and TRBJ2-1, with TRBD1 matching over 10 bases. Material: blood. The CDR3 DNA reads as TGTGCCAGCAGTCGAGTAGGGGGGACAGGGGAGTTCTTC. Encoded protein: CASSRVGGTGEFF.